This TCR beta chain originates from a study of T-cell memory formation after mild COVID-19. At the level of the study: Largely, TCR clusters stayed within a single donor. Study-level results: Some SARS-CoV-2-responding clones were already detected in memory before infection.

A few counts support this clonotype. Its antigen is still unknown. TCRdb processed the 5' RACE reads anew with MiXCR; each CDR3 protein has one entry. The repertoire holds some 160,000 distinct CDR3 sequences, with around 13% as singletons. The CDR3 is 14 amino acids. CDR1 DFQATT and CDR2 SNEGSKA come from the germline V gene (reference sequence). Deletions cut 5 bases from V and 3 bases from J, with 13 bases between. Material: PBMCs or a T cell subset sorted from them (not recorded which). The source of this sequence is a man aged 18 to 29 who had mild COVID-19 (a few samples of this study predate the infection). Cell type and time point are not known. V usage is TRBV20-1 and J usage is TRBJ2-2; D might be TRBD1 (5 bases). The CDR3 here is CSASSTAHTGELFF. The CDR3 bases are TGCAGTGCTTCCTCGACAGCCCACACCGGGGAGCTGTTTTTT.